Listed below are T cell receptor beta chains from one sample, sequenced in a study of T cell responses to AZD1222 COVID-19 vaccine. Generated by immunoSEQ multiplex PCR, the TCRdb table keeps only in-frame clones and is missing some. The sample holds around 100,000 clones, 88% seen once. The specimen comprised peripheral blood, sampled on day 0 of AZD1222 vaccination. The origin of the receptors is an adult in good health. Both conserved end residues are part of each CDR3. Each record gives: J gene, clone size, V gene, D gene, CDR3 DNA, CDR3 protein. A D gene is named only where the DNA matches it firmly. Clone size, where shown, is once, few, many, or a class for clones that have expanded.

j_gene: TRBJ2-3
abundance: .
v_gene: TRBV7-9
d_gene: .
CDR3nt: TGTGCCAGCAGCTTGGACGGACCACTCAGCACAGATACGCAGTATTTT
CDR3aa: CASSLDGPLSTDTQYF

j_gene: TRBJ2-1
abundance: .
v_gene: TRBV4-3
d_gene: TRBD2
CDR3nt: TGCGCCAGCAGCCCGACCCCTAGCGGGAGGAATGAGCAGTTCTTC
CDR3aa: CASSPTPSGRNEQFF

j_gene: TRBJ2-5
abundance: .
v_gene: TRBV30
d_gene: TRBD1
CDR3nt: TGTGCCTCGACACGGGACAGAGGGTTTGGAGAGACCCAGTACTTC
CDR3aa: CASTRDRGFGETQYF

j_gene: TRBJ1-1
abundance: .
v_gene: TRBV6-5
d_gene: .
CDR3nt: TGTGCCAGCAGTTACTCGGGCAGGGACACTGAAGCTTTCTTT
CDR3aa: CASSYSGRDTEAFF

j_gene: TRBJ2-7
abundance: .
v_gene: TRBV5-8
d_gene: .
CDR3nt: TGTGCCAGCAGCTTGGCCCACAGGGCCTACGAGCAGTACTTC
CDR3aa: CASSLAHRAYEQYF

j_gene: TRBJ2-6
abundance: .
v_gene: TRBV5-4
d_gene: .
CDR3nt: TGTGCCAGCAGCTTGGATGGGTGGCCTGGGGCCAACGTCCTGACTTTC
CDR3aa: CASSLDGWPGANVLTF

j_gene: TRBJ2-7
abundance: .
v_gene: TRBV6-5
d_gene: TRBD1
CDR3nt: TGTGCCAGCACTGGCGGGGGGACAGGGGATACCGAGCAGTACTTC
CDR3aa: CASTGGGTGDTEQYF

j_gene: TRBJ2-7
abundance: .
v_gene: TRBV30
d_gene: .
CDR3nt: TGTGCCTGGAACGAATTCCTAGGACCCTACGAGCAGTACTTC
CDR3aa: CAWNEFLGPYEQYF

j_gene: TRBJ2-7
abundance: .
v_gene: TRBV25-1
d_gene: TRBD1
CDR3nt: TGTGCCAGCAGTGGGGAGGGGACAGGGCTAGCCTACGAGCAGTACTTC
CDR3aa: CASSGEGTGLAYEQYF

j_gene: TRBJ2-7
abundance: .
v_gene: TRBV6-5
d_gene: .
CDR3nt: TGTGCCAGCAGTTCACCGGGACGCAGCTCCTACGAGCAGTACTTC
CDR3aa: CASSSPGRSSYEQYF

j_gene: TRBJ1-1
abundance: .
v_gene: TRBV24-1
d_gene: .
CDR3nt: TGTGCCACCAGGGTGGGAGGGGACACTGAAGCTTTCTTT
CDR3aa: CATRVGGDTEAFF

j_gene: TRBJ1-1
abundance: few
v_gene: TRBV18
d_gene: .
CDR3nt: TGTGCCAGCTCACGCGGACAGACGAACACTGAAGCTTTCTTT
CDR3aa: CASSRGQTNTEAFF

j_gene: TRBJ2-2
abundance: .
v_gene: TRBV14
d_gene: .
CDR3nt: TGTGCCAGCAGCCAAGCAAACACCGGGGAGCTGTTTTTT
CDR3aa: CASSQANTGELFF

j_gene: TRBJ2-7
abundance: .
v_gene: TRBV13
d_gene: TRBD2
CDR3nt: TGTGCCAGCAGCTTGTTAGGCGGGAGCTCCTACGAGCAGTACTTC
CDR3aa: CASSLLGGSSYEQYF

j_gene: TRBJ2-7
abundance: .
v_gene: TRBV6-5
d_gene: .
CDR3nt: TGTGCCAGCAGTTACTCGTCTGACGGGGTGCAGTACTTC
CDR3aa: CASSYSSDGVQYF

j_gene: TRBJ2-1
abundance: .
v_gene: TRBV15
d_gene: .
CDR3nt: TGTGCCACCAGCAGGGAATACGGTGGGGCCGAGAACTACAATGAGCAGTTCTTC
CDR3aa: CATSREYGGAENYNEQFF

j_gene: TRBJ1-2
abundance: .
v_gene: TRBV30
d_gene: .
CDR3nt: TGTGCCTGGGGGCGGGCCGTCTTC
CDR3aa: CAWGRAVF

j_gene: TRBJ1-3
abundance: .
v_gene: TRBV9
d_gene: TRBD1
CDR3nt: TGTGCCAGCAGCGTAAGGGGAGACAGGGGAAGAAACACCATATATTTT
CDR3aa: CASSVRGDRGRNTIYF

j_gene: TRBJ1-1
abundance: .
v_gene: TRBV24-1
d_gene: .
CDR3nt: TGTGCCACCAGTGATTTCGGTTGGGGACAACTTCCCGGGGACACTGAAGCTTTCTTT
CDR3aa: CATSDFGWGQLPGDTEAFF

j_gene: TRBJ1-2
abundance: .
v_gene: TRBV11-2
d_gene: .
CDR3nt: TGTGCCAGCACTATTATGGAGAACTTGGGTGGCTACACCTTC
CDR3aa: CASTIMENLGGYTF

j_gene: TRBJ1-5
abundance: .
v_gene: TRBV21-1
d_gene: .
CDR3nt: TGTGCCACCCCGGGGAGGAGCAATCAGCCCCAGCATTTT
CDR3aa: CATPGRSNQPQHF

j_gene: TRBJ2-7
abundance: .
v_gene: TRBV6-1
d_gene: .
CDR3nt: TGTGCCAGCAGTGTCCAACAGGGTTTTGGAACCGTCGAGCAGTACTTC
CDR3aa: CASSVQQGFGTVEQYF

j_gene: TRBJ1-3
abundance: .
v_gene: TRBV9
d_gene: TRBD1
CDR3nt: TGTGCCAGCAGCGACAGAACAGGGACAGCTGGAAACACCATATATTTT
CDR3aa: CASSDRTGTAGNTIYF

j_gene: TRBJ1-5
abundance: once
v_gene: TRBV19
d_gene: TRBD1
CDR3nt: TGTGCCAGTAGTGACTACAGGGGTAGCAATCAGCCCCAGCATTTT
CDR3aa: CASSDYRGSNQPQHF

j_gene: TRBJ2-1
abundance: .
v_gene: TRBV6-1
d_gene: .
CDR3nt: TGTGCCAGCAGTGGGGGTGGCAGGGGAGTGGGCAATGAGCAGTTCTTC
CDR3aa: CASSGGGRGVGNEQFF

j_gene: TRBJ2-1
abundance: .
v_gene: TRBV6-4
d_gene: TRBD2
CDR3nt: TGTGCCAGCAGTATCCTAGCGGGAGTGGACGGCAATGAGCAGTTCTTC
CDR3aa: CASSILAGVDGNEQFF

j_gene: TRBJ2-5
abundance: .
v_gene: TRBV30
d_gene: .
CDR3nt: TGTGCCTGGAAGTGGGGGGAAGAGACCCAGTACTTC
CDR3aa: CAWKWGEETQYF

j_gene: TRBJ2-5
abundance: .
v_gene: TRBV7-2
d_gene: .
CDR3nt: TGTGCCAGCAGCACCCAATCAGGGGCAGAGACCCAGTACTTC
CDR3aa: CASSTQSGAETQYF

j_gene: TRBJ2-1
abundance: .
v_gene: TRBV9
d_gene: TRBD2
CDR3nt: TGTGCCAGCAGCCCACCAACTGGGAGGGTGGGTCAATTAGAGCAGTTCTTC
CDR3aa: CASSPPTGRVGQLEQFF

j_gene: TRBJ2-5
abundance: .
v_gene: TRBV7-9
d_gene: .
CDR3nt: TGTGCCAGCAGCCGAATGGGGTCAGAGACCCAGTACTTC
CDR3aa: CASSRMGSETQYF

j_gene: TRBJ2-3
abundance: .
v_gene: TRBV4-2
d_gene: .
CDR3nt: TGTGCCAGCAGCCAAATCGGGCAAGATACGCAGTATTTT
CDR3aa: CASSQIGQDTQYF

j_gene: TRBJ2-5
abundance: .
v_gene: TRBV11-2
d_gene: TRBD1
CDR3nt: TGTGCCAGCAGCTTACAGGGACAGGGGCGAGAGACCCAGTACTTC
CDR3aa: CASSLQGQGRETQYF

j_gene: TRBJ1-4
abundance: .
v_gene: TRBV5-4
d_gene: .
CDR3nt: TGTGCCAGCAGTTTTAAAGGAGACTTTATAGAAAAACTGTTTTTT
CDR3aa: CASSFKGDFIEKLFF

j_gene: TRBJ1-1
abundance: .
v_gene: TRBV6-5
d_gene: TRBD1
CDR3nt: TGTGCCAGCAGTTATGTCGGCAGGGGGGACACTGAAGCTTTCTTT
CDR3aa: CASSYVGRGDTEAFF

j_gene: TRBJ1-2
abundance: once
v_gene: TRBV6-5
d_gene: .
CDR3nt: TGTGCCAGCAGCCGCACAACAGACTACGGCTACACCTTC
CDR3aa: CASSRTTDYGYTF

j_gene: TRBJ1-5
abundance: .
v_gene: TRBV19
d_gene: TRBD1
CDR3nt: TGTGCCAGTAGTATAGTCGGGACAGGGGGCGATCAGCCCCAGCATTTT
CDR3aa: CASSIVGTGGDQPQHF

j_gene: TRBJ2-2
abundance: .
v_gene: TRBV11-3
d_gene: TRBD2
CDR3nt: TGTGCCAGCAGCTTAGTTCTCCTTCTAGCGGGACCGAACACCGGGGAGCTGTTTTTT
CDR3aa: CASSLVLLLAGPNTGELFF

j_gene: TRBJ1-2
abundance: .
v_gene: TRBV25-1
d_gene: .
CDR3nt: TGTGCCAGCAGTGAATTCAAGGGGTCCAATGGCTACACCTTC
CDR3aa: CASSEFKGSNGYTF

j_gene: TRBJ1-1
abundance: .
v_gene: TRBV19
d_gene: .
CDR3nt: TGTGCCACCAGAGCCACAGCCCCGAACACTGAAGCTTTCTTT
CDR3aa: CATRATAPNTEAFF

j_gene: TRBJ2-2
abundance: .
v_gene: TRBV18
d_gene: .
CDR3nt: TGTGCCAGCTCACCAGGGAACGGAGCCGGGGAGCTGTTTTTT
CDR3aa: CASSPGNGAGELFF

j_gene: TRBJ1-3
abundance: .
v_gene: TRBV6-1
d_gene: .
CDR3nt: TGTGCCAGCAGTGAATATTTTTCAGGGGATGGAAACACCATATATTTT
CDR3aa: CASSEYFSGDGNTIYF

j_gene: TRBJ2-6
abundance: .
v_gene: TRBV7-3
d_gene: .
CDR3nt: TGTGCCAGCAGCCTGGAGAGCTCTGGGGCCAACGTCCTGACTTTC
CDR3aa: CASSLESSGANVLTF

j_gene: TRBJ2-2
abundance: .
v_gene: TRBV30
d_gene: TRBD1
CDR3nt: TGTGCCTGGAGTGTACAGGGGTATACCGGGGAGCTGTTTTTT
CDR3aa: CAWSVQGYTGELFF

j_gene: TRBJ1-5
abundance: .
v_gene: TRBV5-1
d_gene: .
CDR3nt: TGCGCCAGCAGCTTGGAGGGCAGGGTTTATGATCAGCCCCAGCATTTT
CDR3aa: CASSLEGRVYDQPQHF

j_gene: TRBJ2-5
abundance: .
v_gene: TRBV30
d_gene: .
CDR3nt: TGTGCCTGGAGTGGTGCAGAGACCCAGTACTTC
CDR3aa: CAWSGAETQYF

j_gene: TRBJ2-7
abundance: .
v_gene: TRBV11-2
d_gene: .
CDR3nt: TGTGCCAGCACCCATTGGGGTCTGGCGGGGGCGAGGGGCGACGAGCAGTACTTC
CDR3aa: CASTHWGLAGARGDEQYF

j_gene: TRBJ2-1
abundance: .
v_gene: TRBV29-1
d_gene: .
CDR3nt: TGCAGCGTTGAATATAGCCGTCTGGACGGTGAGCAGTTCTTC
CDR3aa: CSVEYSRLDGEQFF

j_gene: TRBJ1-5
abundance: .
v_gene: TRBV6-1
d_gene: .
CDR3nt: TGTGCCAGCAGTGAATTGTCCATGTATAGCAATCAGCCCCAGCATTTT
CDR3aa: CASSELSMYSNQPQHF

j_gene: TRBJ2-1
abundance: .
v_gene: TRBV15
d_gene: .
CDR3nt: TGTGCCACCAGCGGGGGTACCTACAATGAGCAGTTCTTC
CDR3aa: CATSGGTYNEQFF

j_gene: TRBJ1-3
abundance: .
v_gene: TRBV19
d_gene: .
CDR3nt: TGTGCCAGTAGTATAGCTGGAAACACCATATATTTT
CDR3aa: CASSIAGNTIYF

j_gene: TRBJ1-5
abundance: once
v_gene: TRBV18
d_gene: .
CDR3nt: TGTGCCAGCTCTACGGGTGGTCAGCCCCAGCATTTT
CDR3aa: CASSTGGQPQHF

j_gene: TRBJ2-1
abundance: .
v_gene: TRBV28
d_gene: TRBD2
CDR3nt: TGTGCCAGCAGTCCGCTAGCGGGAGGACGACGAGGCAATGAGCAGTTCTTC
CDR3aa: CASSPLAGGRRGNEQFF

j_gene: TRBJ1-2
abundance: .
v_gene: TRBV4-2
d_gene: TRBD1
CDR3nt: TGTGCCAGCAGCCAAGACTTTTTGAGACAGGGGACCTCGGCCTATGGCTACACCTTC
CDR3aa: CASSQDFLRQGTSAYGYTF

j_gene: TRBJ1-5
abundance: .
v_gene: TRBV7-9
d_gene: TRBD1
CDR3nt: TGTGCCAGCAGCTTGGCCGGGACAGGGAGCCAGCCCCAGCATTTT
CDR3aa: CASSLAGTGSQPQHF